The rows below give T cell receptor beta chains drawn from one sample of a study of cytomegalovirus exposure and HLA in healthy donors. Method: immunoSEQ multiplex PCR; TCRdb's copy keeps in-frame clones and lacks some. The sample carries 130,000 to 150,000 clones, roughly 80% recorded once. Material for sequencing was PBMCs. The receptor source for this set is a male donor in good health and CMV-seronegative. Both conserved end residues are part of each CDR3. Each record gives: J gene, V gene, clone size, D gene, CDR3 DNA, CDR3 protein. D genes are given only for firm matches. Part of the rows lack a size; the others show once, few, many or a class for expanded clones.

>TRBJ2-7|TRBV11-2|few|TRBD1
TGTGCCAGCAGCTTAGATGGACAGGGCTACGAGCAGTACTTC
CASSLDGQGYEQYF
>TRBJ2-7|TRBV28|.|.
TGTGCCAGCCGGGGGGCACTGGGCGAGCAGTACTTC
CASRGALGEQYF
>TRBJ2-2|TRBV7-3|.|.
TGTGCCAGCAGCCACGGCCTAGGGGGTACCGGGGAGCTGTTTTTT
CASSHGLGGTGELFF
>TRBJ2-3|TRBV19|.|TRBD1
TGTGCCAGGAGGGGGCGATCTAGCACAGATACGCAGTATTTT
CARRGRSSTDTQYF
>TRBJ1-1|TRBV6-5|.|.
TGTGCCAGCAGTTACACCGGGAGGACTGAAGCTTTCTTT
CASSYTGRTEAFF
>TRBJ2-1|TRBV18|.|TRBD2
TGTGCCAGCTCACCATCGGGGGGACTTCACAATGAGCAGTTCTTC
CASSPSGGLHNEQFF
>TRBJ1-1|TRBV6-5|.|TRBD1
TGTGCCAGCAGGCTCGGGACAGGTATTCGAGCTTTCTTT
CASRLGTGIRAFF
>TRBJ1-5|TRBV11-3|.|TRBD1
TGTGCCAGCAGCTTAAGAGTCCCCACAGACAGGGCTTATCAGCCCCAGCATTTT
CASSLRVPTDRAYQPQHF
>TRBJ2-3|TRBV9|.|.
TGTGCCAGCAGCCCCCGACTAGTCAGTTCCACAGATACGCAGTATTTT
CASSPRLVSSTDTQYF
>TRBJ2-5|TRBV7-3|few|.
TGTGCCAGCAGTTACGACTACCAAGAGACCCAGTACTTC
CASSYDYQETQYF
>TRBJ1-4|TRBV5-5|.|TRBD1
TGTGCCAGCAGCGATTCCAGACGGACAGGGATTAATGAAAAACTGTTTTTT
CASSDSRRTGINEKLFF
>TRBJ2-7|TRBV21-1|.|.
TGTGCCAGCAGCCCCCGAGGAGAAAGTTACTACGAGCAGTACTTC
CASSPRGESYYEQYF
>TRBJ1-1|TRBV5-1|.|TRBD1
TGCGCCAGCAGCACGACAGGGGGCAACACTGAAGCTTTCTTT
CASSTTGGNTEAFF
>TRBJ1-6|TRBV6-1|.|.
TGTGCCAGCAGTGACACTAGCTCCTATAATTCACCCCTCCACTTT
CASSDTSSYNSPLHF
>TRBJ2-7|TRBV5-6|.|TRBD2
TGTGCCAGCAGCTGGACGCGGGGGGGCCTCTACGAGCAGTACTTC
CASSWTRGGLYEQYF
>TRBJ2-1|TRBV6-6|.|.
TGTGCCAGCCTTGGGGAGGCTGAGCAGTTCTTC
CASLGEAEQFF
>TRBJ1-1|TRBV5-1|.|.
TGCGCCAGCAGCTGGGAAGGGGGAACAAGTGAAGCTTTCTTT
CASSWEGGTSEAFF
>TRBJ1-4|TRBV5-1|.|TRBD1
TGCGCCAGCAGCTTAGGGGGCACCGCAACTAATGAAAAACTGTTTTTT
CASSLGGTATNEKLFF
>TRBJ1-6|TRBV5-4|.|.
TGTGCCAGCAGGCCCGGGGGAGCAGGGATTAGTCTGAAGAATTCACCCCTCCACTTT
CASRPGGAGISLKNSPLHF
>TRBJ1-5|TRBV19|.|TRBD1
TGTGCCAGTAGTAAGTGGGGGGACAGGGGTTATAGCAATCAGCCCCAGCATTTT
CASSKWGDRGYSNQPQHF
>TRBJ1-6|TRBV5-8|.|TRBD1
TGTGCCAGCAGCCCCGGACAGGGCGCATATAATTCACCCCTCCACTTT
CASSPGQGAYNSPLHF
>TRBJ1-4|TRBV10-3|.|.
TGTGCCATCAGTGTTGCACTCGTTAATGAAAAACTGTTTTTT
CAISVALVNEKLFF
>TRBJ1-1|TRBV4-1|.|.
TGCGCCAGCAGCCAATACGGACACATGAACACTGAAGCTTTCTTT
CASSQYGHMNTEAFF
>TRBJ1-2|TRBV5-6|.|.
TGTGCCAGCAGCCCAGTTCCAGGGACTAACTATGGCTACACCTTC
CASSPVPGTNYGYTF
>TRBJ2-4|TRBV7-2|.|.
TGTGCCAGCAGCTTAGCGGAGAAAAACATTCAGTACTTC
CASSLAEKNIQYF
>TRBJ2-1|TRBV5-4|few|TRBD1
TGTGCCAGCAGCTTGGACAGGGGACGCTACAATGAGCAGTTCTTC
CASSLDRGRYNEQFF
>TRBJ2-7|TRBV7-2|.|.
TGTGCCAGCAGCTTAGTGGGGGGGCCCTCGTACGAGCAGTACTTC
CASSLVGGPSYEQYF
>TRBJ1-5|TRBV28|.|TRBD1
TGTGCCAGCAGCACCTCCGGGACAGGGGAACAGCCCCAGCATTTT
CASSTSGTGEQPQHF
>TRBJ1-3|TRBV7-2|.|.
TGTGCCAGCTCGAAAGTCCGGGACACCATATATTTT
CASSKVRDTIYF
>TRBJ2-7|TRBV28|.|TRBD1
TGTGCCAGCAGTTCCCTTGGACAGGGGGCAAAGTACGAGCAGTACTTC
CASSSLGQGAKYEQYF
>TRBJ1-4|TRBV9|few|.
TGTGCCAGCAGCGTAGGTGGCGCGCGGGGAAAACTGTTTTTT
CASSVGGARGKLFF
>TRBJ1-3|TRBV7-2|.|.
TGTGCCAGCAGCTTATGGGCGTTGGGAAACACCATATATTTT
CASSLWALGNTIYF
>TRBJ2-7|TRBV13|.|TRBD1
TGTGCCAGCAGCTTGGGACCGGGACAGGGGGCCTACGAGCAGTACTTC
CASSLGPGQGAYEQYF
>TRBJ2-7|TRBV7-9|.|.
TGTGCCAGCAGCTTAGACGGCTCCTACGAGCAGTACTTC
CASSLDGSYEQYF
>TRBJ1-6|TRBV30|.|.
TGTGCCCGGAGTGTAATATGGGCAGGGAATTCACCCCTCCACTTT
CARSVIWAGNSPLHF
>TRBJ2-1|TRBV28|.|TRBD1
TGTGCCAGCAGTTCTCCATACGACAGGGGCCCCTACAATGAGCAGTTCTTC
CASSSPYDRGPYNEQFF
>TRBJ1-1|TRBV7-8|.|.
TGTGCCAGCAGCTTAGTGGGGCACACTGAAGCTTTCTTT
CASSLVGHTEAFF
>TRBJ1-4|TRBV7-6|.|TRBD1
TGTGCCAGCAGCTTAGAGGGACAGAATGAAAAACTGTTTTTT
CASSLEGQNEKLFF
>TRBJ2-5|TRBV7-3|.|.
TGTGCCAGCAGCTTACTAGGTATCCGTGGGGAGACCCAGTACTTC
CASSLLGIRGETQYF
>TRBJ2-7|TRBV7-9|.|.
TGTGCCAGCAGCTTAGCACCGCGGGACGGCAATTACGAGCAGTACTTC
CASSLAPRDGNYEQYF
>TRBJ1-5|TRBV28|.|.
TGTGCCAGCACAACACCCGGGGTTAGCAATCAGCCCCAGCATTTT
CASTTPGVSNQPQHF
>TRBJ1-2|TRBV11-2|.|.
TGTGCCAGCAGCTTAGGAGGGAGCTATGGCTACACCTTC
CASSLGGSYGYTF
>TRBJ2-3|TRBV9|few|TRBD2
TGTGCCAGCAGCGTTCTAGCGGGGGCAGATACGCAGTATTTT
CASSVLAGADTQYF
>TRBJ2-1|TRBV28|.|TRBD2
TGTGCCAGCAGGGCGGGGGTATCCTACAATGAGCAGTTCTTC
CASRAGVSYNEQFF
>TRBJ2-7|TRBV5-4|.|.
TGTGCCAGCTTTGATGGGGGCATCGGCGAGCAGTACTTC
CASFDGGIGEQYF
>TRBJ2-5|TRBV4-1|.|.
TGCGCCAGCAGCCAAGGACAGTCTATACAGACCCAGTACTTC
CASSQGQSIQTQYF
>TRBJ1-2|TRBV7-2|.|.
TGTGCCAGCAGCTCGGCCGAAAAGGGGCAGTGGGGCTACACCTTC
CASSSAEKGQWGYTF
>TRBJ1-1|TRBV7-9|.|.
TGTGCCAGCAGCTTCCTTCAGGGCACTGAAGCTTTCTTT
CASSFLQGTEAFF
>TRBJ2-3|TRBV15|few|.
TGTGCCACCAGCAGAGATCTGTCCCCGCCAGGCCTCAGCACAGATACGCAGTATTTT
CATSRDLSPPGLSTDTQYF